These T cell receptor beta chains were read from a single sample in a study of long-term antiretroviral therapy in people with HIV. Profiled with immunoSEQ multiplex PCR; TCRdb holds only in-frame clones, not every one. Among approximately 35,000 clones, around 94% were seen once, and the ten largest hold 3% to 4%. Sequencing used unsorted PBMCs, obtained approximately 5.1 years after starting antiretroviral therapy. Source of these receptors: a woman aged 50 to 60 with HIV. Each CDR3 is given with its conserved first and last residue. The D gene is left open where the match is weak. Not every row has a clone size; where given, it reads once, few, many or a size class.

>TRBV5-6|TRBJ2-7|-|-
CASSHQGEISYEQYF
TGTGCCAGCAGCCATCAGGGAGAGATTTCCTACGAGCAGTACTTC
>TRBV29-1|TRBJ2-7|-|-
CSVNRQGSYEQYF
TGCAGCGTGAACCGACAAGGTTCCTACGAGCAGTACTTC
>TRBV7-9|TRBJ2-7|-|-
CASSIGQFEQYF
TGTGCCAGCAGCATTGGACAGTTCGAGCAGTACTTC
>TRBV19|TRBJ1-4|TRBD1|once
CASSQRTGAGLFF
TGTGCCAGTAGCCAACGGACAGGGGCCGGGCTGTTTTTT
>TRBV19|TRBJ2-3|-|-
CASRDTSPDTQYF
TGTGCCAGTCGGGACACCTCCCCAGATACGCAGTATTTT
>TRBV2|TRBJ1-6|TRBD1|-
CASSLQGANVNSPLHF
TGTGCCAGCAGTTTACAGGGGGCGAACGTTAATTCACCCCTCCACTTT
>TRBV5-1|TRBJ2-1|-|-
CASRFASESYNEQFF
TGCGCCAGCCGGTTCGCTAGCGAGTCCTACAATGAGCAGTTCTTC
>TRBV2|TRBJ1-4|-|-
CASSEQGRNEKLFF
TGTGCCAGCAGTGAACAGGGAAGGAATGAAAAACTGTTTTTT
>TRBV28|TRBJ1-1|TRBD1|once
CASSLPLQGGNTEAFF
TGTGCCAGCAGTTTACCCCTCCAGGGGGGAAACACTGAAGCTTTCTTT
>TRBV7-3|TRBJ1-1|TRBD1|-
CASSFGDRGATEAFF
TGTGCCAGCAGCTTCGGGGACAGGGGCGCCACTGAAGCTTTCTTT
>TRBV5-6|TRBJ2-4|-|-
CASSARDLIQYF
TGTGCCAGCAGCGCCAGGGACCTGATTCAGTACTTC
>TRBV2|TRBJ1-1|TRBD1|-
CASSAQTGAEAFF
TGTGCCAGCAGTGCACAAACAGGGGCTGAAGCTTTCTTT
>TRBV6-1|TRBJ2-7|-|-
CASSPQTGISYEQYF
TGTGCCAGCAGCCCTCAAACAGGGATATCCTACGAGCAGTACTTC
>TRBV11-1|TRBJ2-1|-|-
CASSPYRVMNEQFF
TGTGCCAGCAGCCCTTACAGGGTTATGAATGAGCAGTTCTTC
>TRBV30|TRBJ1-2|-|-
CAWSVGSHRYTF
TGTGCCTGGAGTGTAGGGTCCCATCGCTACACCTTC
>TRBV27|TRBJ1-6|-|-
CASSPLGNSPLHF
TGTGCCAGCAGTCCCCTAGGGAATTCACCCCTCCACTTT
>TRBV10-3|TRBJ2-3|-|-
CAISDSGTLSAAQYF
TGTGCCATCAGTGATTCCGGGACTCTTTCCGCCGCGCAGTATTTT